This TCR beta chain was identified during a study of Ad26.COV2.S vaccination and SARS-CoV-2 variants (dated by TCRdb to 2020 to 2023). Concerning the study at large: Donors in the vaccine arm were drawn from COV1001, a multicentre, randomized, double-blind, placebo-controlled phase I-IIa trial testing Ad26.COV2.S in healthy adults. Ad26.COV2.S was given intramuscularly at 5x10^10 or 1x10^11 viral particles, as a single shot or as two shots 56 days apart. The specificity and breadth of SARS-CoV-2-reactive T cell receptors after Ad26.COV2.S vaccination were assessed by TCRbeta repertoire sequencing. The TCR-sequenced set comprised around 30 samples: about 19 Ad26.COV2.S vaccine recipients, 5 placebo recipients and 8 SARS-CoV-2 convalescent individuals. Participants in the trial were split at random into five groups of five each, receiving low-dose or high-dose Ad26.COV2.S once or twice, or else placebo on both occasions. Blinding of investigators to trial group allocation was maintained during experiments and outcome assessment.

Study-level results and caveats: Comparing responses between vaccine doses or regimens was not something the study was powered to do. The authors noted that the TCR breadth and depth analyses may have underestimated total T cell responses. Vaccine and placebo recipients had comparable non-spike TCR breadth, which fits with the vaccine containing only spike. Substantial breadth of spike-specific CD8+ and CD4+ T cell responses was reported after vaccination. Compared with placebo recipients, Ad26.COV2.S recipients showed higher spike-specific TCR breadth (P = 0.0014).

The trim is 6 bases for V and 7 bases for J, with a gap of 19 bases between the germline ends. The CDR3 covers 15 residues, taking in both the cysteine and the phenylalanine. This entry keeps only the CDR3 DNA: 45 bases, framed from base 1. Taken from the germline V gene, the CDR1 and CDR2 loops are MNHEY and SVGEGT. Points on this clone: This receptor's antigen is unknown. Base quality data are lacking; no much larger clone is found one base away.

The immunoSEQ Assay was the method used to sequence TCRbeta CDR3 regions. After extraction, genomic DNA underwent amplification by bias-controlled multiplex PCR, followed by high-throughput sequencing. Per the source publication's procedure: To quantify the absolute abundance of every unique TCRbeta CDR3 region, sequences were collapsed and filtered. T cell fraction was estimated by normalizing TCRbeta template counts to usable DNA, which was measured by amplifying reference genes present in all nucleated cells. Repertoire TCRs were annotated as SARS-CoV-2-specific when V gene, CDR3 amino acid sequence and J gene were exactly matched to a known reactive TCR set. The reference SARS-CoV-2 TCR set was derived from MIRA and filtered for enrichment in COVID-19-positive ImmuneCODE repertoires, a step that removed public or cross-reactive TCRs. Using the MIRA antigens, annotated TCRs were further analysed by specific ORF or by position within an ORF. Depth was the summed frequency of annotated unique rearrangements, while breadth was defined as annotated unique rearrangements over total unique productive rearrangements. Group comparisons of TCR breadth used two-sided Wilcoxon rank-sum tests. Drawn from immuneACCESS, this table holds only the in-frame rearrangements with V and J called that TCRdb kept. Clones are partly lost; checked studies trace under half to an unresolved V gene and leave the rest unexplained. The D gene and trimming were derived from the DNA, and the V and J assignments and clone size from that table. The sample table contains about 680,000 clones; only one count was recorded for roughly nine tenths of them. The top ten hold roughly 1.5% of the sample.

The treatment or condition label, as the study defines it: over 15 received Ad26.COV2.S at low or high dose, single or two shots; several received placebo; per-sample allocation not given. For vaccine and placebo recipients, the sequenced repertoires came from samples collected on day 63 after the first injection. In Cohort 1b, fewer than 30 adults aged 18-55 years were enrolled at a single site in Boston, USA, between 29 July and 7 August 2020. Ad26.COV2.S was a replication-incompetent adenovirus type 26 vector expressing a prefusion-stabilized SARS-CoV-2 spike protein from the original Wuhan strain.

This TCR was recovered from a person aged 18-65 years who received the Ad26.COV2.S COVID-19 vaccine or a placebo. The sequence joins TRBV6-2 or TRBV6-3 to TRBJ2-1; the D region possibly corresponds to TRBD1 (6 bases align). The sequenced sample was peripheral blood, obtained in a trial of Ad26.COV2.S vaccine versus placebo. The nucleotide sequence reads TGTGCCAGCAGCCGACGAACGACAGGTACGAATGAGCAGTTCTTC. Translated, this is CASSRRTTGTNEQFF.